Below, one T cell receptor beta chain is given with its context. Its antigen is still unknown. This sample is part of a study of CD8 T cells in Susac syndrome. Study in general: Five or six sequenced Susac syndrome patients had clinically active disease, while under ten were in remission. Study-level points and caveats: CD8+ clones in Susac expanded most in TEMRA cells and active patients.

Reverse transcription of about 0.45 to 1 ug RNA was performed with random hexamers. A multiplex approach, immunoSEQ multiplex PCR, amplified TCR beta CDR3 across 54 Vbeta and 13 Jbeta. Via MiXCR, TCRdb re-called the immunoSEQ multiplex PCR reads, giving one row per CDR3 protein. The profile shows tens of thousands of distinct CDR3 sequences, 90% to 97% of them singletons. Material for sequencing was CD8+ T cells from PBMCs. The origin of this receptor is a human donor with Susac syndrome.

The CDR3 sequence is CASSQGGAGEQYF. The CDR3, as DNA: TGTGCCAGCAGCCAAGGAGGTGCCGGCGAGCAGTACTTC. The J gene is TRBJ2-7, the V gene TRBV14, with D uncertain. The CDR3 loop spans 13 amino acids. The germline V gene has CDR1 SGHDN and CDR2 FVKESK. Trimming shortened V by 1 base and J by 6 bases, and 10 bases separated the two germline ends.